This T cell receptor (beta chain) was retrieved from a study of T-cell memory formation after mild COVID-19. Background on the study: TCR clusters largely stayed donor specific. Broader study findings: There was a balanced CD4/CD8 profile in clones contracting day 15 to 85, and later expanders leaned CD4+. For contracting clones, CD4+ ones sat mainly in CM and EM, CD8+ in EMRA.

CDR1 is SNHLY, CDR2 FYNNEI, per germline. The CDR3 extends over 14 amino acids. V was trimmed by 5 bases and J by 12 bases, leaving 19 bases between them. 5'RACE primed at constant segments yielded TCR alpha and TCR beta cDNA libraries bearing sample barcodes and UMIs. MiXCR, run by TCRdb on the 5' RACE reads, gives a single entry per CDR3 protein. The table has 270,000 or so distinct CDR3 sequences, roughly 17% seen once. A note on this clonotype: Antigen specificity is unknown.

The clonotype originates from a man between 18 and 35 years old who had mild COVID-19 (a few samples of this study predate the infection). Cell type and time point are not known. Specimen: PBMCs or a T cell subset sorted from them (not recorded which). The chain combines TRBV2 with TRBJ2-2, with D perhaps matching TRBD1 (5 bases). CDR3 region: CASSRQTDISQLFF. The CDR3 DNA sequence: TGTGCCAGCAGTCGACAAACGGACATCTCACAGCTGTTTTTT.